What follows is one T cell receptor (beta chain) and its context. The target of this receptor is not known. Within one base of it there is no much larger clone, and no base qualities were kept. Collaborating institutions collected whole blood in K2EDTA tubes following their own protocols. For TCRbeta analysis, collaborators shipped samples as frozen whole blood, isolated PBMCs, or DNA extracted from either of those sample types. The data stem from a study of blood T cell repertoires in COVID-19 (dated by TCRdb to 2019 to 2021). For the wider study: Samples from collaborators originated in the United States, Italy and Spain and spanned both the acute and convalescent phases of COVID-19. A de-identified subject ID, COVID-19 status, age in years and sex were almost always included in the sample metadata. The material from the prospective study consisted of cDNA or gDNA derived from T cells, B-cell-depleted T cells, or PBMCs. HLA class I and class II types, where available, came from metadata supplied by the sample provider rather than from assay-based typing. The dataset comprised deeply sampled blood TCRbeta repertoires from subjects exposed to, actively infected with, or recovered from COVID-19. The samples were drawn from two sources: the first 160 participants of the ongoing ImmuneRACE study, and approximately 1,300 subjects contributed by 6 global collaborators. The repertoires were released in a freely available public database meant as a resource for research on the immune response to SARS-CoV-2. General conclusions and limits of the study: The amount of clinical and demographic metadata varied by source and participant and was provided uncurated.

Germline trimming amounts to 3 bases on V and 5 bases on J, with 8 as the count of junction bases outside the gene matches. CDR1 and CDR2 are read off the germline V gene (reference sequence) as LNHDA and SQIVND. The CDR3 starts with the cysteine, ends with the phenylalanine, and has 16 residues. Of the read, only the CDR3 DNA is kept; its 48 bases are in frame from base 1. The immunoSEQ Assay, a bias-controlled multiplex PCR, was used to amplify TCRbeta CDR3 regions from genomic DNA. Under the source paper's analysis protocol: Within the assay, amplification of reference gene primers was used to estimate how many nucleated cells each sample contained. To quantify the absolute abundance of each unique TCRbeta CDR3 rearrangement, sequence reads were collapsed and filtered. Productive Simpson clonality was computed per sample as the square root of Simpson's diversity index over productive rearrangements. TCRdb retrieved this table from immuneACCESS and kept in-frame rearrangements only. Not all clones are present; in checked studies, unresolved V genes account for under half, and no reason is known for the remainder. V and J calls and clone size follow that table, whereas D and trimming were derived from the DNA. The sample includes 85,000 to 130,000 clones, with more than 75% observed a single time. The top ten hold around 14% of the sample.

The rearranged segments are TRBV19 and TRBJ2-7, and TRBD2 matches 12 of the central bases. The TCR comes from a man aged 45-65 years with acute or convalescent COVID-19. Sequencing was carried out using peripheral blood. The nucleotides are TGTGCCAGTAGTATGGTCCCTAGCGGGAGGGGCAACGAGCAGTACTTC. This yields the protein CASSMVPSGRGNEQYF.